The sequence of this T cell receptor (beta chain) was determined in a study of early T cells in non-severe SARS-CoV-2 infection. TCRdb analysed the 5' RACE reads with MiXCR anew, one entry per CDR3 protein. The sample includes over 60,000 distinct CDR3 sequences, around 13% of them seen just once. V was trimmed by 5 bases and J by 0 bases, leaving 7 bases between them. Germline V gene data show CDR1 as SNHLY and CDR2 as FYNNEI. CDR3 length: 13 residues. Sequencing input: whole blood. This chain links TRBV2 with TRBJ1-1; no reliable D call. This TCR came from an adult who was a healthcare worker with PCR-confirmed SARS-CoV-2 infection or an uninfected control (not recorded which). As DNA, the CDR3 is TGTGCCAGCAGTCCGAACATGAACACTGAAGCTTTCTTT. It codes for CASSPNMNTEAFF. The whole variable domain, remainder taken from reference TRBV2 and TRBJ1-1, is EPEVTQTPSHQVTQMGQEVILRCVPISNHLYFYWYRQILGQKVEFLVSFYNNEISEKSEIFDDQFSVERPDGSNFTLKIRSTKLEDSAMYFCASSPNMNTEAFFGQGTRLTVV.